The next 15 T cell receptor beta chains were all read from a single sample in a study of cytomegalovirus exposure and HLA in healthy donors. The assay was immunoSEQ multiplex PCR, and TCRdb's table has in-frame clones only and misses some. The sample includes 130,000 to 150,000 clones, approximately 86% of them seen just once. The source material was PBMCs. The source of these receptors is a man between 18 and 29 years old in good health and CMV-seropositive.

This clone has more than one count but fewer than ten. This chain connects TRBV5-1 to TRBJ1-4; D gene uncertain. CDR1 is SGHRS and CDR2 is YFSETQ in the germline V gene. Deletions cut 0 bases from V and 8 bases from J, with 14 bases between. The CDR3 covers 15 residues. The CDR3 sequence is CASSLAAGTLEKLFF. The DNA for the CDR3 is TGCGCCAGCAGCTTGGCCGCGGGAACCCTGGAAAAACTGTTTTTT.

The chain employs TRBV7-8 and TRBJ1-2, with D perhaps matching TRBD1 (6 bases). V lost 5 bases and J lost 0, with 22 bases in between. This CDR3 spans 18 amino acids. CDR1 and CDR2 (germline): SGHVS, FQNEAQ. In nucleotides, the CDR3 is TGTGCCAGCAGCCCACCGAGGGGGAGCCCTAAACCTAACTATGGCTACACCTTC. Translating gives CASSPPRGSPKPNYGYTF.

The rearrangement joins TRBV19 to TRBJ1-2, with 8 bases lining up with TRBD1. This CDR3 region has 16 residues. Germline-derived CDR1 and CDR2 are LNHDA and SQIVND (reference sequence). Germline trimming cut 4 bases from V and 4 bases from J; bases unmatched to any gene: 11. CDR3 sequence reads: CASSSPTGGSTYGYTF. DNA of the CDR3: TGTGCCAGTAGTAGCCCCACAGGGGGAAGTACCTATGGCTACACCTTC.

In nucleotides, the CDR3 is TGTGCCAGCAGCTTAGGGACAGGGGGGTCCGAGCAGTACTTC. It codes for CASSLGTGGSEQYF. The V gene is TRBV13, the J gene TRBJ2-7; TRBD1 matches at 9 bases. The V gene's germline CDR1 is PRHDT and CDR2 FYEKMQ (reference sequence). This CDR3 has 14 amino acids. V gave up 0 bases and J gave up 6 bases; unmatched junction bases: 3.

The CDR3: CSVEGQGGYEQYF. In DNA form, the CDR3 reads TGCAGCGTTGAGGGGCAGGGTGGCTACGAGCAGTACTTC. This chain uses TRBV29-1 with TRBJ2-7, with D possibly TRBD1 on 5 matching bases. Germline V gene data show CDR1 as SQVTM and CDR2 as ANQGSEA. The V gene lost 3 bases and the J gene lost 3 bases, with 12 bases spanning the gap. CDR3 length: 13 residues.

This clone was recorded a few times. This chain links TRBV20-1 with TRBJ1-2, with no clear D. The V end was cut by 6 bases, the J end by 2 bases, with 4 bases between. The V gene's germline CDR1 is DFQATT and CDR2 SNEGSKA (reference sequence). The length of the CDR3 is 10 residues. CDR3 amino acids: CSAGNYGYTF. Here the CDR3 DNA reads TGCAGTGCCGGGAACTATGGCTACACCTTC.

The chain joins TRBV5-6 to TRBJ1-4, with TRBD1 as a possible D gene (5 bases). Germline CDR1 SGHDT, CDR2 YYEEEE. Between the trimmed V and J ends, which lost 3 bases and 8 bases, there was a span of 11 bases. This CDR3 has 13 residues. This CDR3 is CASSSREGEKLFF. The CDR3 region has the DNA TGTGCCAGCAGCTCCAGGGAGGGAGAAAAACTGTTTTTT.

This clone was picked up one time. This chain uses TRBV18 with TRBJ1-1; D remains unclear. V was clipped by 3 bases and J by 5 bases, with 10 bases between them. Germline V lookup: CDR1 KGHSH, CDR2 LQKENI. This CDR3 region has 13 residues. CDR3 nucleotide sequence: TGTGCCAGCTCACCCGAGGTAGCGACTGAAGCTTTCTTT. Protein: CASSPEVATEAFF. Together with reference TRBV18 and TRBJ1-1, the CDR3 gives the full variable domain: NAGVMQNPRHLVRRRGQEARLRCSPMKGHSHVYWYRQLPEEGLKFMVYLQKENIIDESGMPKERFSAEFPKEGPSILRIQQVVRGDSAAYFCASSPEVATEAFFGQGTRLTVV.

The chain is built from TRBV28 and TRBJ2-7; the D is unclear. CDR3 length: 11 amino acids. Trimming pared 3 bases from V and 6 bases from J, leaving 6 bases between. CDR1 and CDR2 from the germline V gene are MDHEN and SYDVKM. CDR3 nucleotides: TGTGCCAGCAGTTTGGGCCGCGAGCAGTACTTC. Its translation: CASSLGREQYF. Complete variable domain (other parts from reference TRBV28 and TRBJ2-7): DVKVTQSSRYLVKRTGEKVFLECVQDMDHENMFWYRQDPGLGLRLIYFSYDVKMKEKGDIPEGYSVSREKKERFSLILESASTNQTSMYLCASSLGREQYFGPGTRLTVT.

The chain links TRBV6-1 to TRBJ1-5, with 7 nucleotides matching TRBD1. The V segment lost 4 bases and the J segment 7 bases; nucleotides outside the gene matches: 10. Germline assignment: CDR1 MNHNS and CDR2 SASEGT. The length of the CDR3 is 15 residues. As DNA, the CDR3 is TGTGCCAGCAGTGCGGGTGACAGGGATTTCCAGCCCCAGCATTTT. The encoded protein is CASSAGDRDFQPQHF.

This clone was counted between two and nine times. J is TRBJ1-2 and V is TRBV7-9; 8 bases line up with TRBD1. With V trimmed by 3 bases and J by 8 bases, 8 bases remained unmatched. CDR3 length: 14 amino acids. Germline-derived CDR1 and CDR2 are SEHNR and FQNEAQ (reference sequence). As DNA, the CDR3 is TGTGCCAGCAGCTTGGGCCAGGGGGCGTTAGGCTACACCTTC. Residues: CASSLGQGALGYTF.

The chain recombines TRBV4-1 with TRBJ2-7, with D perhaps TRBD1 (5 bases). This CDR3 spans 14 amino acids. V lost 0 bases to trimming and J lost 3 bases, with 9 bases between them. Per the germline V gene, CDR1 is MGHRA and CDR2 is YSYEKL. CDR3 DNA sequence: TGCGCCAGCAGCCAAGAGGTCAGGGTCTACGAGCAGTACTTC. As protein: CASSQEVRVYEQYF.

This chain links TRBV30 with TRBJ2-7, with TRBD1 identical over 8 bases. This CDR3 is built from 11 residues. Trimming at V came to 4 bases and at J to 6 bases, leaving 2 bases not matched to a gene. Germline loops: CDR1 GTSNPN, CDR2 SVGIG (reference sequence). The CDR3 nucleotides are TGTGCCTGGAAGACAGGGGCCGAGCAGTACTTC. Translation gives CAWKTGAEQYF. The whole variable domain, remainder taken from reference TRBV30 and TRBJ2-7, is SQTIHQWPATLVQPVGSPLSLECTVEGTSNPNLYWYRQAAGRGLQLLFYSVGIGQISSEVPQNLSASRPQDRQFILSSKKLLLSDSGFYLCAWKTGAEQYFGPGTRLTVT.

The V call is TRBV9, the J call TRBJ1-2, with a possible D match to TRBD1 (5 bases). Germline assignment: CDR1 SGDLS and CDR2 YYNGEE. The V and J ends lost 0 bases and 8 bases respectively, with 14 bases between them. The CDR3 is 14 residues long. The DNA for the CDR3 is TGTGCCAGCAGCGTAGATCCAGGGCCGAGGGGCTACACCTTC. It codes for CASSVDPGPRGYTF.

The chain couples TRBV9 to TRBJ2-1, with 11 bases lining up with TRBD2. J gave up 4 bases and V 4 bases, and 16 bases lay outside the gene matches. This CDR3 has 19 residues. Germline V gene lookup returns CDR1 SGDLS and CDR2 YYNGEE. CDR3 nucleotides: TGTGCCAGCAGCTTCCTTTCTAGCGGGAGGCAGCAACAGTACAATGAGCAGTTCTTC. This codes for CASSFLSSGRQQQYNEQFF.